This T cell receptor (beta chain) was sequenced for a study of cytomegalovirus exposure and HLA in healthy donors (dated by TCRdb to between 2016 and 2019). As for the study more broadly: According to an earlier analysis of 587 of the donors, about 179 million T cells yielded approximately 120 million unique TCR beta sequences and more than 250 Gb of sequence data. An early release covering about 600 HLA-typed donors comprised about 300 gigabases of sequencing data and about 90 million unique TCR sequences. Of the roughly 410 genotyped donors, more than 75% were placed in the genetic ancestry cluster associated with self-reported Caucasian donors. The study aimed to test whether cataloging public T cell receptors could reveal signatures of past pathogen exposure. The study profiled the T cell repertoires of hundreds of subjects by immunosequencing and related them to cytomegalovirus serostatus. Along with the approximately 620-subject first cohort, a separate validation cohort of over a hundred different subjects was used. High-throughput TCR immunosequencing, statistical association of individual TCRs with disease status, and machine learning were combined to predict cytomegalovirus infection status. A later analysis re-analyzed previously published TCR beta repertoires from about 730 donors and added high-resolution HLA genotyping to study TCR occurrence patterns. Rather than drawing on any new phenotypic data, the later analysis identified candidate immune exposures from TCR beta sequences and the way those sequences occurred across donors. An earlier analysis of some 500 of the donors applied high-throughput TCR beta sequencing to assess whether each TCR beta V gene segment acted as functional or pseudogenic. Donor age, sex, ethnicity and CMV serostatus were compiled alongside the repertoire data. A later genetic analysis took genome-wide SNP genotypes for about three fifths of the roughly 670 donors and used that subset as a discovery cohort. Every repertoire in the discovery cohort had been generated on one and the same sequencing platform. Class I and class II HLA loci were covered by the typing at four-digit resolution. Typing coverage differed by locus: A, B, C, DRB1 and DQB1 were typed in about 629-640 donors, DQA1 in roughly 510, DPA1 in nearly 610, and DPB1 in roughly 470. Because of strong linkage in the cohort, five DR-DQ haplotypes were treated as single units for association and clustering. Among almost 400 genotyped donors of the cohort, an average of roughly 240,000 unique TCR beta nucleotide sequences were sequenced per donor, 15% to 20% of them non-productive.

About this clone: There is no known antigen for this receptor. No base-level quality is on record; no much larger clone is a single base apart.

Beyond this particular receptor, the publication reports: In a later analysis, the rate of TCR association differed among HLA loci, with DRB1 alleles having the most associated TCRs and HLA-C alleles having the fewest. In a later analysis, HLA-associated TCR beta chains showed more clonal expansion and lower generation probabilities than non-associated chains that were equally common. Some 16 rarely observed V segments, including chromosome 9 orphons, were excluded from the earlier analysis of several hundred of the donors because counts were too low. A further reported finding was that TCR beta sequences accurately predicted the HLA-A and HLA-B alleles for most subjects in the first cohort. The study listed 150 to 200 TCR beta chains as associated with cytomegalovirus. The authors suggested that the approach could potentially be extended to other disease states and immunological phenotypes. Presence/absence analyses assumed roughly uniform sequencing depth across donors, an assumption that may not hold. Broadly in line with IMGT annotations, most TCR beta V segments showed up in productive rearrangements about 87% or about 30% of the time in an earlier analysis of several hundred of the donors. Correlated functional status among segregating V segments might reflect linkage disequilibrium, but an unknown experimental factor could not be ruled out. Several of the top co-occurrence clusters appeared to be linked to parvovirus B19, influenza, CMV and Epstein-Barr virus, according to a later analysis. In this cohort, only TCR beta chains were sequenced, and detectable features were limited by the absence of alpha or paired-chain data. Specific HLA alleles were associated with roughly 16,000 TCR beta sequences at a false discovery rate of 0.05 in a later analysis. Assigning TCR associations to individual alleles was difficult when HLA alleles, especially DR and DQ, strongly co-occurred. The sequencing pipeline was judged likely to have produced a cluster of highly shared sequence variants as a technical artifact. Cytomegalovirus status was reported to be diagnosed by the classifier with high specificity and sensitivity in both the original and validation cohorts. While some public TCRs were present in many individuals, most TCR sequences turned up only very rarely across donors. In a later genetic analysis, a missense DCLRE1C variant was associated with V-gene and J-gene trimming of TCR beta chains, and the association was replicated in an independent cohort. Compared with the 666-donor mean, donors in an Asian-associated ancestry cluster had fewer N-insertions in productive TCRs, according to a later genetic analysis. Because HLA typing was missing for some donors at each locus, association tests included only the typed subset. A few of the identified cytomegalovirus-associated TCR beta chains were confirmed in vitro to be specific for cytomegalovirus antigens. In a later analysis, most CMV-associated TCR beta chains were found to appear HLA-restricted, with HLA associations seemingly driven largely by CMV exposure. Immune exposure information for the cohort was limited to CMV serostatus.

Libraries were built with the immunoSEQ multiplex PCR assay. The multiplex PCR relied on a mix of 60 forward primers for TCR Vbeta segments and 13 reverse primers for TCR Jbeta segments. Amplification of the CDR3 region of rearranged TCR beta genes was performed with a multiplex PCR assay on genomic DNA. Amplified TCR beta libraries were sequenced as 87-base-pair reads on the Illumina HiSeq System. The paper's processing steps were these. In a later analysis, some 80 million unique TCR beta chains were counted across the roughly 610 repertoires, and about 10 million of these chains were shared by at least two donors. Raw reads were error-corrected and collapsed into unique sequences by a nearest-neighbor algorithm in which closely related sequences were merged to remove PCR and sequencing errors. CDR3 sequences were aligned to IMGT reference sequences to assign V, D and J gene segments. For a sequence to be retained, at least a six-nucleotide match to both a V gene segment and a J gene segment was required. A rearrangement was called productive if the CDR3 had no stop codons and remained in frame with V and J, and every other rearrangement was called non-productive. CDR3 was defined according to IMGT convention as the region running from the second conserved V-encoded cysteine to the conserved J-encoded phenylalanine. Sequences without an unambiguous match to a single V gene segment were excluded from the earlier analysis of about 630 of the donors. In an earlier analysis of 587 of the donors, V segments were called functional above 56.7% productive rearrangements and were called segregating when the between-donor standard deviation exceeded 5%. To diagnose cytomegalovirus status from the catalog of TCR beta chain sequences, a statistical classification framework was built. In a later analysis, TCR nucleotide sequences were compared against IMGT/GENE-DB human TR gene sequences so that V and J genes could be assigned. A later analysis assigned CDR3 sequences and most-parsimonious VDJ recombination scenarios with the TCRdist pipeline. In a later analysis, each TCR beta chain was defined by its CDR3 amino acid sequence together with its V-gene family, and reads without a unique V-gene family were excluded. To address suspected cross-contamination and a sequencing artifact, a later analysis removed 550 to 750 highly shared, low-generation-probability nucleotide sequences. In a later analysis, a clonal expansion index was calculated for each public chain from normalized within-repertoire ranks of inferred template counts. In a later analysis, generation probabilities were computed with a VDJ recombination model fitted to out-of-frame rearrangements, and the resulting probabilities were checked against IGoR. In a later analysis, hypergeometric tests were used to score TCR-TCR, TCR-HLA and TCR-CMV co-occurrence, with a repertoire-size bias correction applied to TCR pairs. In a later analysis, false discovery rates were estimated by permuting HLA or CMV assignments 20 times. In a later analysis, co-occurring TCRs were grouped using DBSCAN, and TCRdist sequence similarity was added for clustering within HLA-allele-positive subsets. For co-occurrence clustering, repertoires with fewer than 30,000 or more than 120,000 public chains were excluded, along with 4 to 6 repertoires with anomalous nucleotide sharing. TCRdb retrieved this table from immuneACCESS and kept in-frame rearrangements only. Not all clones are present; in checked studies, unresolved V genes account for under half, and no reason is known for the remainder. That table furnishes V, J and clone size, whereas the DNA furnished D and trimming. For this sample the table gives 200,000 to 300,000 clones, of which roughly 86% were detected only once. Roughly 2% of the sample is held by the ten biggest clonotypes.

The cohort was made up of approximately 670 healthy bone marrow donors. At the time of sampling, all cohort members were nominally healthy, though unrecorded immune exposures were likely present. The donor was CMV seropositive and was included in the group of some 290 seropositive cohort members. A peripheral blood sample was provided by each donor, and peripheral blood mononuclear cells were used for TCR beta sequencing. The Qiagen DNeasy Blood Extraction Kit was used to extract genomic DNA from the blood cell samples. The clonotype originates from a woman aged 40 to 50 in good health and CMV-seropositive. Sample: PBMCs.

For the CDR3, the sequence is CAWTGPSYEQYF. The DNA sequence follows: TGTGCCTGGACTGGGCCCTCCTACGAGCAGTACTTC. The chain employs TRBV30 and TRBJ2-5; no D gene call is confident. The DNA end is a closer match to TRBJ2-7, so the J assignment may be wrong. The CDR3 runs 12 amino acids, cysteine and phenylalanine included. Only the CDR3 portion is preserved as DNA: 36 bases, with reading frame beginning at the first base. CDR1 is given as GTSNPN and CDR2 as SVGIG, both from the germline V gene (reference sequence).